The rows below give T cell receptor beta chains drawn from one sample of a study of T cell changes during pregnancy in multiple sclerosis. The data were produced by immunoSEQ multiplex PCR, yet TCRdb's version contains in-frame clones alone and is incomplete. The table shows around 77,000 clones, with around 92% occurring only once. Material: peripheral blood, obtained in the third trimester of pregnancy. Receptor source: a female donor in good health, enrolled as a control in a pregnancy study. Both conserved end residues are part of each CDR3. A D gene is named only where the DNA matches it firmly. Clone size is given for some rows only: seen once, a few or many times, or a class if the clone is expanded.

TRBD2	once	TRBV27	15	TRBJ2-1	TGTGCCAGCAGTCCACGGGCGGGAGCGGGGAATGAGCAGTTCTTC	CASSPRAGAGNEQFF
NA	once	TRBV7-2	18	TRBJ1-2	TGTGCCAGCAGCTTAGTCGGGAGGGGATCCACGAGCGGTAGAGGCTACACCTTC	CASSLVGRGSTSGRGYTF
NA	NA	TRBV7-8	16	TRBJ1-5	TGTGCCAGCAGCCAATTCCCCCGGGGGAGCAATCAGCCCCAGCATTTT	CASSQFPRGSNQPQHF
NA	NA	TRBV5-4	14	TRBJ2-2	TGTGCCAGCAGCCTGGCGGGATTTACCGGGGAGCTGTTTTTT	CASSLAGFTGELFF
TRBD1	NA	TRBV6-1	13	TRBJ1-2	TGTGCCAGCAGTGATCAGGGGGGCTATGGCTACACCTTC	CASSDQGGYGYTF
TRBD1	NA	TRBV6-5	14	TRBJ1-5	TGTGCCAGCAGTCCCGGGACAGGGGTTCAGCCCCAGCATTTT	CASSPGTGVQPQHF
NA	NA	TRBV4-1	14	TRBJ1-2	TGCGCCAGCAGCTGGGGAGAGCGTAACTATGGCTACACCTTC	CASSWGERNYGYTF
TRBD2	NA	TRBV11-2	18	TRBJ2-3	TGTGCCAGCAGCTTAATAGTCGGTAGCGGGAGAGTCATGGATACGCAGTATTTT	CASSLIVGSGRVMDTQYF
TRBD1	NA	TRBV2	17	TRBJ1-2	TGTGCCAGCAGTGCGGACAGGGATTGGGGGCCTAACTATGGCTACACCTTC	CASSADRDWGPNYGYTF
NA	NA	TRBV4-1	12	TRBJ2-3	TGCGCCAGCAGCCCCACACGAGGTACGCAGTATTTT	CASSPTRGTQYF
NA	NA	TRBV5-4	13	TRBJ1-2	TGTGCCAGCAGCTTGGCCGGGGGACTTGGCTACACCTTC	CASSLAGGLGYTF
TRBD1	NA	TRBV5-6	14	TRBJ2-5	TGTGCCAGCAGACTGACAGGGGATAGAGAGACCCAGTACTTC	CASRLTGDRETQYF
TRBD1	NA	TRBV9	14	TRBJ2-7	TGTGCCAGCAGCGTCGACAGGGATCCCGGCGAGCAGTACTTC	CASSVDRDPGEQYF
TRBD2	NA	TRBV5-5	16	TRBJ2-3	TGTGCCAGCAGCTCCCCATCTAGCGGACCCACAGATACGCAGTATTTT	CASSSPSSGPTDTQYF
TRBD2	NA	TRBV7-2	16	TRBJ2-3	TGTGCCAGCCGCCCTAAGGGACTAGCGGAGGCAGATACGCAGTATTTT	CASRPKGLAEADTQYF
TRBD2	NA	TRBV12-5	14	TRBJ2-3	TGTGCTAGTGGTTTGTCCAGCGGGGGGGCTACGCAGTATTTT	CASGLSSGGATQYF
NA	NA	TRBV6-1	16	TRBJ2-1	TGTGCCAGCAGTGAATCCTTAGAGGGATCGGACAATGAGCAGTTCTTC	CASSESLEGSDNEQFF
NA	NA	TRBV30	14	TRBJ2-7	TGTGCCTGGAGCGTAGGACTGGGCCCTTACGAGCAGTACTTC	CAWSVGLGPYEQYF
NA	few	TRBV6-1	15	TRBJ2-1	TGTGCCAGCAGTGAAAAAGCGGGCTCCTACAATGAGCAGTTCTTC	CASSEKAGSYNEQFF
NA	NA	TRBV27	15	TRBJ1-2	TGTGCCAGCAGTTTATCGGCCGGGACTAACTATGGCTACACCTTC	CASSLSAGTNYGYTF
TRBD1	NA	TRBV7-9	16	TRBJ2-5	TGTGCCAGCAGCGCTTACAGGGGGCACCCGGAAGAGACCCAGTACTTC	CASSAYRGHPEETQYF
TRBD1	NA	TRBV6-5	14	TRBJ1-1	TGTGCCAGCGGACGGGGACAGGGGTCTCCTGAAGCTTTCTTT	CASGRGQGSPEAFF
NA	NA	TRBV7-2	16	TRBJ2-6	TGTGCCAGCAGCTTAGTCGCAGACTCTGGGGCCAACGTCCTGACTTTC	CASSLVADSGANVLTF
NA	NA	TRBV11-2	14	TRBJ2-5	TGTGCCAGCAGCTCCAGGGGGGTACAAGAGACCCAGTACTTC	CASSSRGVQETQYF
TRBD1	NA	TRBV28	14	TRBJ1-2	TGTGCCAGCAACACTCAGGGGGCAGTCTATGGCTACACCTTC	CASNTQGAVYGYTF
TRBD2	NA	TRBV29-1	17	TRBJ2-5	TGCAGCGTGCGGGGGGGGACTAGCGGGAGATGGGGACAGACCCAGTACTTC	CSVRGGTSGRWGQTQYF
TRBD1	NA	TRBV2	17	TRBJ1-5	TGTGCCAGCCGAGGGGGTACAGGGGGGCACCTAAATCAGCCCCAGCATTTT	CASRGGTGGHLNQPQHF
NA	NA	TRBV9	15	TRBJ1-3	TGTGCCAGCAGCGAAACAGGGCTCTCTGGAAACACCATATATTTT	CASSETGLSGNTIYF
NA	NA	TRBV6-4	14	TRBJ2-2	TGTGCCAGCAGGGCCACAGCCGACACCGGGGAGCTGTTTTTT	CASRATADTGELFF
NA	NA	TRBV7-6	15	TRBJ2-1	TGTGCCAGCAGCCAAATTCCACTAGTCCCCAATGAGCAGTTCTTC	CASSQIPLVPNEQFF
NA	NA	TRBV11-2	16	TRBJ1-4	TGTGCCAGCAGCTTATCCTACAGGGCTACTAATGAAAAACTGTTTTTT	CASSLSYRATNEKLFF
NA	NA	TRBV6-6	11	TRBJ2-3	TGTGCCAGTCTAGTCACAGATACGCAGTATTTT	CASLVTDTQYF
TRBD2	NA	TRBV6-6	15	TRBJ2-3	TGTGCCAGCAGGGGATTAGCGGGAGGGCCAGATACGCAGTATTTT	CASRGLAGGPDTQYF
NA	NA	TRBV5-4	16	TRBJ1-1	TGTGCCAGCAGGCTCCCCGGGGGGCGGGGTGTCACTGAAGCTTTCTTT	CASRLPGGRGVTEAFF
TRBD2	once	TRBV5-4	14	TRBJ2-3	TGTGCCAGCAGTGGGGACTATAGCACAGATACGCAGTATTTT	CASSGDYSTDTQYF
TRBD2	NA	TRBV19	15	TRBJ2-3	TGTGCCAGTAGTATAGGGGCGGGAGTCCCCGATACGCAGTATTTT	CASSIGAGVPDTQYF
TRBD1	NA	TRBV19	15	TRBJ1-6	TGTGCCAGTGAGGGGGGACAGGGGGCAAGTTCACCCCTCCACTTT	CASEGGQGASSPLHF
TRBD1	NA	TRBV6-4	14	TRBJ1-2	TGTGCCAGCAGTGACTCCGGACAGGGAAGAGGCTACACCTTC	CASSDSGQGRGYTF
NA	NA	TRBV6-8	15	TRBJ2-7	TGTGCCAGCAGCCGCCCGTGTAGCACCTCCTACGAGCAGTACTTC	CASSRPCSTSYEQYF
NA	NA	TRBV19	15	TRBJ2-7	TGTGCCAGTACCCCAGGTTCAGGGGTGTCCTACGAGCAGTACTTC	CASTPGSGVSYEQYF